Shown below are 10 T cell receptor beta chains from a single sample sequenced in a study of cytotoxic CD8 clonotypes in ibrutinib-treated CLL. The table came from immunoSEQ multiplex PCR; TCRdb's copy has only in-frame clones and leaves some out. The profile shows roughly 130,000 clones, approximately 89% of them singletons. Sequenced here: PBMCs, sampled after 12 months of ibrutinib treatment. The receptors come from a human donor with chronic lymphocytic leukemia.

This chain uses TRBV28 with TRBJ2-3; 14 bases line up with TRBD2. Germline V CDR1 and CDR2: MDHEN, SYDVKM. Trimming took 5 bases from V and 0 from J; bases not matched to a gene: 7. The length of the CDR3 is 18 residues. The CDR3 sequence: CASSPPGLAGVSTDTQYF. As DNA, the CDR3 is TGTGCCAGCAGTCCGCCGGGACTAGCGGGAGTGAGCACAGATACGCAGTATTTT.

The chain employs TRBV27 and TRBJ2-5; 8 nucleotides align to TRBD1. The V segment lost 4 bases and the J segment 5 bases; nucleotides outside the gene matches: 6. The CDR3 runs 14 residues. Germline CDR1 MNHEY, CDR2 SMNVEV (reference sequence). The chain's CDR3 is CASSWSGGPETQYF. The CDR3 coding sequence is TGTGCCAGCAGTTGGTCAGGGGGCCCGGAGACCCAGTACTTC.

The chain links TRBV4-2 to TRBJ1-5; D remains unclear. Germline V lookup: CDR1 LGHNA, CDR2 YNFKEQ. Trimming pared 4 bases from V and 0 bases from J, leaving 10 bases between. There are 15 residues in the CDR3. The CDR3: CASSPRFSSNQPQHF. The CDR3 bases are TGTGCCAGCAGCCCTCGTTTTAGTAGCAATCAGCCCCAGCATTTT.

V is TRBV5-1 and J is TRBJ2-3; tentative D call: TRBD1 (6 bases). CDR3 length equals 13 residues. Trimming took off 4 bases at V and 1 base at J, with 7 bases between the two ends. Germline V gene lookup returns CDR1 SGHRS and CDR2 YFSETQ. The CDR3 region is CASSPGGTDTQYF. CDR3 nucleotides: TGCGCCAGCAGCCCAGGGGGCACAGATACGCAGTATTTT.

CDR3 amino acids: CASSQEASGYSYEQYF. CDR3 bases: TGTGCCAGCAGCCAAGAGGCTAGCGGTTATTCCTACGAGCAGTACTTC. The V call is TRBV4-2, the J call TRBJ2-7; 7 bases map to TRBD2. Germline-derived CDR1 and CDR2 are LGHNA and YNFKEQ. J was trimmed by 1 base and V by 0 bases; bases with no gene match: 6. The CDR3 runs 16 residues.

The rearrangement uses TRBV5-1 and TRBJ2-7, with a possible D match to TRBD2 (6 bases). Looked up from germline, CDR1 is SGHRS and CDR2 is YFSETQ. This CDR3 spans 14 amino acids. V lost 2 bases and J lost 7, with 16 bases in between. The CDR3, as DNA: TGCGCCAGCAGCTTACGAGCGGGCCGATTAGAGCAGTACTTC. Translated: CASSLRAGRLEQYF.

The chain carries TRBV10-3 and TRBJ2-2; D call uncertain. Germline V gives CDR1 ENHRY, CDR2 SYGVKD. The CDR3 sequence is 14 residues long. The V end lost 2 bases, the J end lost 0 bases, and 4 bases lay between the germline ends. In DNA, the CDR3 is TGTGCCATCAGTGAGCCCCCGAACACCGGGGAGCTGTTTTTT. It translates to CAISEPPNTGELFF.

The chain recombines TRBV18 with TRBJ1-5, with D hard to call. Germline V CDR1 and CDR2: KGHSH, LQKENI. V shed 3 bases and J shed 2 bases, with 8 bases lying between them. The CDR3 spans 14 residues. The CDR3 coding sequence is TGTGCCAGCTCACCGAGATCGGGCAATCAGCCCCAGCATTTT. It codes for CASSPRSGNQPQHF.

V gene TRBV11-2 combines with J gene TRBJ2-5; 9 bases line up with TRBD2. The V gene's germline CDR1 is SGHAT and CDR2 FQNNGV. The CDR3 consists of 14 residues. Unmatched junction bases numbered 8, after V lost 8 bases and J lost 4 bases. The CDR3 DNA reads as TGTGCCAGCGGAAAAGCGGGGGGAATAGAGACCCAGTACTTC. It yields the protein CASGKAGGIETQYF. Full variable domain (rest looked up from reference TRBV11-2 and TRBJ2-5): EAGVAQSPRYKIIEKRQSVAFWCNPISGHATLYWYQQILGQGPKLLIQFQNNGVVDDSQLPKDRFSAERLKGVDSTLKIQPAKLEDSAVYLCASGKAGGIETQYFGPGTRLLVL.

V and J are TRBV28 and TRBJ1-5; 9 bases are a match to TRBD1. The CDR3 is 15 residues long. With 8 bases clipped from V and 2 bases from J, the junction kept 7 bases outside the gene matches. Germline loops: CDR1 MDHEN, CDR2 SYDVKM. The CDR3 coding sequence is TGTGCCAGCGAAACGGGACAGGGAGGCAATCAGCCCCAGCATTTT. Protein product: CASETGQGGNQPQHF.